This record looks at one T cell receptor (beta chain) sequence and its context. The antigen it recognizes is unknown. It has no much larger one-base neighbor in the sample; base qualities were not kept. To sequence the TCRbeta CDR3 region, genomic DNA was isolated from the sorted cells. TCRbeta CDR3 regions were sequenced using the immunoSEQ Assay. The immuneACCESS repertoire file appears here via TCRdb, limited to in-frame rearrangements. These files lack a portion of the clones; in checked studies, under half of the deficit traces to unresolved V genes, and the cause of the others is not known. For this sample the table gives more than 50,000 clones, of which 82% were detected only once. Of the sample, over 1.1% is held by the ten largest clones. Patients with a history of autoimmune disease or receiving systemic immunosuppression were excluded from the trial. Peripheral blood for TCR sequencing was drawn from every dose cohort at baseline, at cycle 4 day 1 and at cycle 7 day 1. The samples were taken from a phase I, first-in-human, multicenter, open-label dose-escalation trial of ivuxolimab. Adults with locally advanced or metastatic melanoma, renal cell, hepatocellular, or head and neck squamous cell carcinoma were enrolled in the trial. Before TCR sequencing, CD4+ T cells and CD8+ T cells were sorted from peripheral blood as separate populations.

The data derive from a study of OX40 agonist ivuxolimab in advanced cancers. The study in broad terms: The costimulatory receptor OX40 (CD134) was targeted by ivuxolimab, a fully human IgG2 agonistic monoclonal antibody. The purpose of peripheral TCRbeta sequencing was to test whether ivuxolimab changed TCR sequence diversity and led to clonal T-cell expansion. Intravenous ivuxolimab was administered to patients every 2 weeks at six dose levels: 0.01, 0.1, 0.3, 1.5, 3 and 10 mg/kg. Patients were allowed to have had prior anti-PD-1, anti-PD-L1 or anti-CTLA-4 therapy, and more than 35% of the dose-escalation patients had been treated with checkpoint inhibitors. Three dose-escalation patients achieved partial responses, one with hepatocellular carcinoma and two with cutaneous melanoma. The dose-escalation cohort was roughly 80% male with a mean age of around 64 years, ranging from about 23 to 85. Of the approximately 50 dose-escalation patients, hepatocellular carcinoma was present in roughly 19, melanoma in approximately 15, renal cell carcinoma in 9 and head and neck cancer in 9. The paper covers the monotherapy dose-escalation part of the phase I ivuxolimab trial, which included N ≈ 57 patients.

The investigation overall reported the following: On average, CD8+ T cells showed more expanded clones than CD4+ T cells after ivuxolimab. At doses of 0.1 to 3.0 mg/kg, clonal expansion of both CD4+ and CD8+ blood T cells was observed from baseline to week 6. Low levels of normalized T-cell clonal expansion were also shown by some nonresponding patients. In the 0.1-3.0 mg/kg groups, partial responders were among the patients with the lowest normalized peripheral clonal expansion, particularly in CD8+ T cells. Antigen specificity was not determined for the clonally expanded peripheral T cells.

The specimen was CD4+ or CD8+ T cells sorted from blood, collected in a trial of the OX40 agonist ivuxolimab. This TCR was recovered from an adult with an advanced solid tumor such as melanoma, head and neck, liver or kidney cancer.

The CDR3 protein: CASSLNSDDTEAFF. The nucleotide sequence reads as follows: TGTGCCAGCAGCCTAAATTCGGACGACACTGAAGCTTTCTTT. Rearrangement joined TRBV7-2 to TRBJ1-1, with no confident D gene call. The V and J ends are trimmed by 5 bases and 3 bases, leaving 13 bases between them. Inclusive of the bounding cysteine and phenylalanine, the CDR3 is 14 residues long. Here the CDR3 DNA is all that survives: 42 bases in frame from base 1. CDR1 and CDR2 are read off the germline V gene as SGHTA and FQGNSA.